Presented here are 13 T cell receptor beta chains from one specimen sequenced in a study of naive and memory T cell subsets. Both TRBC1 and TRBC2 were covered by a beta constant-region primer of two equimolar oligonucleotides. A single record per CDR3 protein comes from TCRdb applying MiXCR to the UMI-ligation and nested PCR reads. The sample holds some 150,000 distinct CDR3 sequences, approximately 15% seen once. The sequenced sample was naive CD4+ T cells from blood. The source is a human donor in good health.

The rearrangement uses TRBV18 and TRBJ2-7; D gene ambiguous. The CDR3 consists of 13 residues. Germline assignment: CDR1 KGHSH and CDR2 LQKENI. Trimming pared 1 base from V and 1 base from J, leaving 5 bases between. CDR3 loop: CASSPRGSYEQYF. In nucleotides, the CDR3 is TGTGCCAGCTCACCACGGGGTTCCTACGAGCAGTACTTC.

This clonotype has only a few counts. This chain links TRBV2 with TRBJ2-1; TRBD1 aligns across 10 bases. This CDR3 has 14 residues. CDR1 SNHLY and CDR2 FYNNEI come from the germline V gene. J lost 3 bases, V lost 9 bases, and 5 bases had no gene match. Here the CDR3 reads CASLGQGVYNEQFF. For the CDR3, the DNA is TGTGCCAGTCTCGGACAGGGGGTCTACAATGAGCAGTTCTTC.

This rearrangement joins TRBV29-1 to TRBJ2-4, with D perhaps TRBD1 (6 bases). Trimming took off 6 bases at V and 6 bases at J, with 15 bases between the two ends. Germline CDR1 is SQVTM and CDR2 is ANQGSEA. This CDR3 is 13 amino acids long. The chain's CDR3 is CSVFVTGRNIQYF. The CDR3 DNA reads as TGCAGCGTGTTTGTAACAGGGAGAAACATTCAGTACTTC.

CDR3 sequence reads: CSAYSAGGSYNEQFF. Written as DNA, the CDR3 is TGCAGTGCTTACTCAGCGGGAGGATCCTACAATGAGCAGTTCTTC. The rearrangement uses TRBV20-1 and TRBJ2-1; 9 nucleotides align to TRBD2. J gave up 1 base and V 5 bases, and 6 bases lay outside the gene matches. The V gene's germline CDR1 is DFQATT and CDR2 SNEGSKA (reference sequence). The CDR3 contains 15 residues.

The chain carries TRBV24-1 and TRBJ2-5; 9 nucleotides align to TRBD1. The germline gives CDR1 KGHDR, CDR2 SFDVKD. With V trimmed by 4 bases and J by 5 bases, 7 bases remained unmatched. This CDR3 spans 15 amino acids. The CDR3 protein is CATSESGQGLETQYF. The CDR3 DNA follows: TGTGCCACCAGTGAGTCGGGACAGGGTTTGGAGACCCAGTACTTC.

The sample holds a few counts of this clonotype. This chain uses TRBV12-3 or TRBV12-4 with TRBJ1-1; D not certain. This CDR3 spans 16 amino acids. Trimming stripped 2 bases from V and 1 base from J, with 14 bases between. CDR3 protein: CASSLWSISSNTEAFF. CDR3 sequence (DNA): TGTGCCAGCAGTTTATGGTCGATATCTTCGAACACTGAAGCTTTCTTT.

The table lists this clonotype with a few counts. The J gene is TRBJ2-2, the V gene TRBV24-1; tentatively, D is TRBD2 (5 bases). The V end lost 7 bases, the J end lost 1 base, and 6 bases lay between the germline ends. The CDR3 spans 13 residues. The V gene's germline CDR1 is KGHDR and CDR2 SFDVKD. CDR3 loop: CATSRENTGELFF. In DNA, the CDR3 is TGTGCCACCAGCCGGGAGAACACCGGGGAGCTGTTTTTT.

This rearrangement joins TRBV20-1 to TRBJ2-7, with 7 bases matching TRBD1. Germline CDR1 and CDR2: DFQATT and SNEGSKA (reference sequence). The CDR3 loop spans 15 amino acids. Losses at the gene ends were 5 bases for V and 3 bases for J; bases not matched to a gene: 13. The CDR3 DNA reads TGCAGTGCTCCCCACAAGGAAGGGGGCGGCTACGAGCAGTACTTC. Protein sequence: CSAPHKEGGGYEQYF.

The J gene is TRBJ2-4, the V gene TRBV12-3 or TRBV12-4; 9 bases are a match to TRBD2. The V gene end was trimmed by 6 bases and the J gene end by 11 bases; junction bases not matched to a gene: 17. The CDR3 runs 16 residues. CDR3 sequence reads: CASRVWRAGGAVVQYF. The DNA for the CDR3 is TGTGCCAGCAGAGTCTGGCGAGCGGGAGGAGCCGTAGTTCAGTACTTC.

The chain carries TRBV12-3 or TRBV12-4 and TRBJ2-2; D possibly matches TRBD1 or TRBD2 (5 bases each). Trimming left V 11 bases short and J 1 base short, with 11 bases between. CDR3 length: 13 amino acids. The CDR3 DNA sequence: TGTGCCGACAGAGCGGAGAACACCGGGGAGCTGTTTTTT. It specifies CADRAENTGELFF.

The V and J genes are TRBV5-4 and TRBJ2-1; 13 bases fit TRBD2. The CDR3 totals 16 residues. After removal of 0 bases from V and 6 bases from J, the junction contained 3 bases not matched to a gene. CDR1 and CDR2 from the germline V gene are SGHNT and YYREEE (reference sequence). CDR3 sequence (DNA): TGTGCCAGCAGCTTGGCCCGGACTAGCGGGAGCAATGAGCAGTTCTTC. This translates into CASSLARTSGSNEQFF.

The V and J genes are TRBV5-8 and TRBJ2-3; D is uncertain. This CDR3 has 16 residues. The germline V gene encodes CDR1 SGHTS and CDR2 YDEGEE. V was pared by 1 base and J by 0 bases, with 12 bases between. The DNA for the CDR3 is TGTGCCAGCAGCTTGCTCTCACTGGTTAGCACAGATACGCAGTATTTT. It specifies CASSLLSLVSTDTQYF.

This clonotype was seen only a few times. The V and J genes are TRBV7-2 and TRBJ2-1; 12 nucleotides agree with TRBD2. Trimming removed 4 bases from V and 4 bases from J; junction bases left unmatched: 8. CDR3 length equals 17 residues. CDR1 and CDR2 (germline): SGHTA, FQGNSA. CDR3 DNA: TGTGCCAGCAGCTCAACTCTAGCGGGAGGGCGGTACAATGAGCAGTTCTTC. It specifies CASSSTLAGGRYNEQFF. The entire variable domain, with the rest obtained from reference TRBV7-2 and TRBJ2-1, is as follows: GAGVSQSPSNKVTEKGKDVELRCDPISGHTALYWYRQSLGQGLEFLIYFQGNSAPDKSGLPSDRFSAERTGGSVSTLTIQRTQQEDSAVYLCASSSTLAGGRYNEQFFGPGTRLTVL.